A selection of T cell receptor beta chains follows, all from one sample in a study of somatic mutations in cytotoxic T cells in rheumatoid arthritis. The assay was immunoSEQ multiplex PCR, and TCRdb's table has in-frame clones only and misses some. The data contain roughly 13,000 clones, over 80% of them singletons. Material for sequencing was CD8+ T cells sorted from blood. The receptors here all came from an adult with rheumatoid arthritis. Both conserved end residues are trimmed from each CDR3. Expanded clones are given a class, and other clones once, few, many or no size at all.

v_call,j_call,clone_size,cdr3_aa
TRBV7-9,TRBJ1-1,few,ASSSSGGWTEAF
TRBV6-1,TRBJ2-5,-,ASRENSGGARETQY
TRBV2,TRBJ1-4,once,ASMGQGVEKLF
TRBV7-2,TRBJ1-5,-,ASTPAGPQNQPQH
TRBV5-1,TRBJ1-1,once,ASSLSATEAF
TRBV28,TRBJ2-5,once,ASFSGQETQY
TRBV28,TRBJ1-3,few,ASSPGTAGNTIY
TRBV13,TRBJ2-7,-,ASSNKWVSENHEQY
TRBV5-8,TRBJ2-1,-,ASSLSSGSNYNEQF
TRBV7-9,TRBJ2-1,-,ASSSPGNEQF
TRBV7-6,TRBJ2-4,-,ASSPEGGKNIQY
TRBV5-1,TRBJ2-7,-,ASSWDRGHYEQY
TRBV4-2,TRBJ1-2,-,ASSQGIFRGGGYT
TRBV5-5,TRBJ2-1,-,ASSFIAASYNEQF
TRBV9,TRBJ2-2,once,ASSVINTGELF
TRBV27,TRBJ1-2,-,ASSFLFLRQSYGYT
TRBV10-3,TRBJ1-3,once,AISESTGSGNTIY
TRBV7-8,TRBJ2-1,-,ASSSRVVSYNEQF
TRBV10-2,TRBJ1-2,once,ASSEIGFGYT
TRBV5-5,TRBJ2-1,-,ASSFGGAEQF
TRBV7-2,TRBJ1-5,-,ASSLSRENQPQH
TRBV7-3,TRBJ2-5,-,ASSHNSNQETQY
TRBV7-6,TRBJ1-1,-,ASVPGTGNTEAF
TRBV9,TRBJ2-7,-,ASSVVPIAGRVIYEQY
TRBV19,TRBJ1-4,-,ASGSGVNEKLF
TRBV27,TRBJ1-1,-,ASSLSINTEAF
TRBV7-7,TRBJ2-5,-,ASSRHLAGDGETQY
TRBV5-4,TRBJ2-5,-,ASSPSGKVETQY
TRBV27,TRBJ1-1,-,ASRLGGAKEAF
TRBV10-3,TRBJ2-2,-,AISDPVLAGASGELF
TRBV4-1,TRBJ1-2,-,ASSQGVGDTYGYT
TRBV28,TRBJ2-7,-,ASSSGLSYEQY
TRBV9,TRBJ2-1,-,ASSVQGRSYNEQF
TRBV6-5,TRBJ1-6,-,ASSNSQTNSPLH
TRBV6-5,TRBJ2-7,-,ASSQTGVEQY
TRBV2,TRBJ2-3,-,ASSSFRDTQY
TRBV29-1,TRBJ2-3,few,SVLTGRGGTDTQY
TRBV7-2,TRBJ2-3,-,ASSPLVRIDTQY
TRBV5-1,TRBJ2-2,-,ASSSSGGIPWELF
TRBV7-6,TRBJ2-1,once,ASSLGGGSYNEQF
TRBV29-1,TRBJ2-2,-,SAQRTSGEGGELF
TRBV4-1,TRBJ2-5,-,ASSLPGWPTPETQY
TRBV28,TRBJ1-1,-,ASSLWGRTEAF
TRBV10-2,TRBJ2-7,-,ASSQAGSYEQY
TRBV7-9,TRBJ2-1,-,ASSLAGTGEVTYNEQF
TRBV28,TRBJ2-1,-,ASSLGGILAEQF
TRBV7-6,TRBJ1-1,-,ASSLAGGRNEAF
TRBV7-8,TRBJ2-3,-,ASSLGRPNTDTQY
TRBV6-1,TRBJ2-3,-,ASSEMADRDTQY
TRBV5-1,TRBJ2-6,-,ASSLVGLAGDSTSSGANVLT
TRBV19,TRBJ2-7,few,ASRPGTRVGGEQY
TRBV11-2,TRBJ1-4,-,ASSPQGIREKLF
TRBV29-1,TRBJ1-1,-,SVILQGNTEAF
TRBV7-9,TRBJ1-2,-,ASSYREGGNYGYT
TRBV5-4,TRBJ2-7,-,ASSYGSAVYEQY
TRBV4-1,TRBJ2-7,-,ASSRVGGESSYEQY
TRBV19,TRBJ1-5,once,ASSMGTGSSNQPQH
TRBV7-9,TRBJ2-7,few,ASSLTAVYEQY
TRBV5-6,TRBJ1-1,few,ASSGSVNTEAF